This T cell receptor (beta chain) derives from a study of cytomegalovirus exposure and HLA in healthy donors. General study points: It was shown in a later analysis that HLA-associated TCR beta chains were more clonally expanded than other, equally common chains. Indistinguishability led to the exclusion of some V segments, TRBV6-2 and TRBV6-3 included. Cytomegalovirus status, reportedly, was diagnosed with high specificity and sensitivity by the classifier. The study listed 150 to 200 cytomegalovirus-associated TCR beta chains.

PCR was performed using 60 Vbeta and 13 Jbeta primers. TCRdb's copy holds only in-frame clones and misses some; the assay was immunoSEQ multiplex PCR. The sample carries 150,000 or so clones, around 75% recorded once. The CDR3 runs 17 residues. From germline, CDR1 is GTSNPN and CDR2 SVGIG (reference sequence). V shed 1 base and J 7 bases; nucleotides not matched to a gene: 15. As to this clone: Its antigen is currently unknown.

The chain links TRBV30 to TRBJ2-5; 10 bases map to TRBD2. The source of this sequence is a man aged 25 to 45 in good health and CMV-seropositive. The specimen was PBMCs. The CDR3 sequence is CAWSASIAGGPMGTQYF. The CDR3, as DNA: TGTGCCTGGAGTGCCTCAATAGCGGGAGGCCCGATGGGGACCCAGTACTTC. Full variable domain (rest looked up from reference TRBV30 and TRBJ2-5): SQTIHQWPATLVQPVGSPLSLECTVEGTSNPNLYWYRQAAGRGLQLLFYSVGIGQISSEVPQNLSASRPQDRQFILSSKKLLLSDSGFYLCAWSASIAGGPMGTQYFGPGTRLLVL.